This T cell receptor beta chain is from a study of blood T cell repertoires in COVID-19. Germline V CDR1 and CDR2: MDHEN, SYDVKM. This CDR3 has 15 residues. V gave up 4 bases and J gave up 5 bases, with 16 bases separating them. Assay used: immunoSEQ multiplex PCR; TCRdb lists only in-frame clones, some missing. The table includes nearly 400,000 clones, roughly 89% detected once. This chain joins TRBV28 and TRBJ2-3; D is unclear. Material: PBMCs or T cells enriched from blood (not recorded which). The receptor's source is a woman under 40 who had recovered from COVID-19. In nucleotides, the CDR3 is TGTGCCAGCAGTTCGCGCGAACCCCCATTAGATACGCAGTATTTT. Its translation is CASSSREPPLDTQYF.